This T cell receptor (beta chain) was recovered during a study of blood T cells in healthy people across ages. There are a few counts of this clonotype. What it binds is unknown. Individuals who donated were healthy Caucasians from Russia aged about 6 to 100. The trim removed 5 bases at V and 4 bases at J, leaving 12 bases unmatched. The length of the CDR3 is 18 residues. The V gene's germline CDR1 is SGHTA and CDR2 FQGNSA. Overall study findings and caveats: A strong correlation between TCR beta diversity and naive T cell percentage was seen. The recorded TCR beta diversity per million T cells decreased in a roughly linear manner with age.

A second about 6 to 12 cycle PCR used barcoded and J-beta primers. Each sample provided no less than 2.5 million CDR3-containing paired-end reads. A single record per CDR3 protein comes from TCRdb applying MiXCR to the 5' RACE reads. Of 1.5 million to 2 million distinct CDR3 sequences in the sample, 28% are singletons; the top ten hold about 8%. Sequences were obtained from blood. The chain employs TRBV7-2 and TRBJ2-6; 9 bases map to TRBD2. The clonotype was recovered from a woman in her 30s in good health. The CDR3 reads CASSPNGREGAGANVLTF. The CDR3 bases are TGTGCCAGCAGCCCAAATGGGCGGGAGGGAGCGGGGGCCAACGTCCTGACTTTC.